This T cell receptor beta chain came from a study of shared clonotypes between healthy human individuals. Whole-study context: Serving as donors were a couple of women and a few men, whose ages spanned 18 to 49. For every donor, three CD4 naive, three CD4 memory, two CD8 naive and one CD8 memory plates were used.

Note on this clone: Its antigen is still unknown.

The study's findings and limits: The donor pool, a small one, limited the genetic and exposure-history diversity represented.

Germline loops: CDR1 MNHEY, CDR2 SMNVEV (reference sequence). This CDR3 has 15 residues. V was shortened by 6 bases and J by 3 bases, with 17 bases between the two germline ends. Methods used by the authors: For the immunoSEQ data, sequences were junction-only without quality scores, so filtering differed. Assay: immunoSEQ multiplex PCR; the TCRdb copy retains only in-frame clones and omits some. The V and J calls and clone size are taken from that table; D and trimming were inferred from the DNA. The data hold around 2.1 million clones, with around 93% observed a single time. Naive CD8 cells were CD45RO-negative, positively selected for CCR7, excluding terminally differentiated effector memory CD45RA+ cells.

The chain is built from TRBV27 and TRBJ1-1; a weak D match, TRBD1 (6 bases). Sequenced input: naive CD8+ T cells from PBMCs. This sequence was found in a man aged 18 to 35 in good health. Some clones in this sample may be carry-over from other donors' samples. The CDR3 region is CASRLRLSGDTEAFF. CDR3 nucleotides: TGTGCCAGCAGACTACGGCTTTCAGGGGACACTGAAGCTTTCTTT.